A single sample gave rise to the 24 T cell receptor beta chains below, sequenced in a study of T cell responses to AZD1222 COVID-19 vaccine. Some clones are missing from TCRdb's copy, which holds only in-frame ones; the method was immunoSEQ multiplex PCR. The sample shows some 55,000 clones, 70% to 90% of them seen only once. The sample was peripheral blood, taken on day 0 of AZD1222 vaccination. The receptors derive from an adult in good health.

This clone was detected only once. J is TRBJ1-5 and V is TRBV23-1; a weak D match, TRBD1 (5 bases). TRBV23-1 is marked as an open reading frame, function uncertain. The CDR3 contains 16 residues. V was clipped by 3 bases and J by 4 bases, with 16 bases between them. The CDR3 sequence is CASSHSAGTLNQPQHF. Written as DNA, the CDR3 is TGCGCCAGCAGTCACTCTGCCGGGACTTTAAATCAGCCCCAGCATTTT.

V usage is TRBV9 and J usage is TRBJ2-7, with 12 bases aligning to TRBD1. After removal of 4 bases from V and 4 bases from J, the junction contained 6 bases not matched to a gene. There are 15 residues in the CDR3. Germline V CDR1 and CDR2: SGDLS, YYNGEE. Here the CDR3 reads CASSSGTGGGYEQYF. CDR3 in DNA: TGTGCCAGCAGCTCCGGGACAGGGGGCGGGTACGAGCAGTACTTC. Full variable domain (remainder filled in from reference TRBV9 and TRBJ2-7): DSGVTQTPKHLITATGQRVTLRCSPRSGDLSVYWYQQSLDQGLQFLIQYYNGEERAKGNILERFSAQQFPDLHSELNLSSLELGDSALYFCASSSGTGGGYEQYFGPGTRLTVT.

The chain recombines TRBV5-5 with TRBJ1-3; tentative D call: TRBD1 (5 bases). Germline V lookup: CDR1 SGHKS, CDR2 YYEKEE (reference sequence). The V end lost 2 bases, the J end lost 2 bases, and 20 bases lay between the germline ends. The CDR3 is 18 residues long. The CDR3 sequence is CASSFSGWGIGPGNTIYF. The CDR3 nucleotides read TGTGCCAGCAGCTTCTCGGGGTGGGGGATCGGGCCTGGAAACACCATATATTTT.

The chain combines TRBV30 with TRBJ1-1; no clear D. Germline-derived CDR1 and CDR2 are GTSNPN and SVGIG (reference sequence). There are 11 residues in the CDR3. Trimming took 4 bases from V and 7 from J, leaving 10 bases between them. The CDR3 spells CAWTLTSEAFF. DNA of the CDR3: TGTGCCTGGACTCTGACAAGTGAAGCTTTCTTT.

The V gene is TRBV27, the J gene TRBJ2-3, with TRBD2 matching over 9 bases. The V segment lost 4 bases and the J segment 2 bases; nucleotides outside the gene matches: 7. The CDR3 length is 16 residues. Looked up from germline, CDR1 is MNHEY and CDR2 is SMNVEV (reference sequence). In DNA, the CDR3 is TGTGCCAGCAGTTCTAGCGGGGACCCCTTCACAGATACGCAGTATTTT. It yields the protein CASSSSGDPFTDTQYF.

This rearrangement joins TRBV5-1 to TRBJ1-1; D uncertain. Trimming cost V 2 bases and J 2 bases, with 7 bases left between them. This CDR3 is 13 amino acids long. The germline CDR1 and CDR2 sequences are SGHRS and YFSETQ. Written as DNA, the CDR3 is TGCGCCAGCAGCTTCGGGAGAAACACTGAAGCTTTCTTT. Protein: CASSFGRNTEAFF.

This clone appeared a few times. The V gene is TRBV4-3, the J gene TRBJ1-3, with unresolved D. Trimming removed 0 bases from V and 0 bases from J, with 6 bases in between. Germline V gives CDR1 LGHNA, CDR2 YSLEER. The CDR3 length is 15 residues. The CDR3 here is CASSQDRSSGNTIYF. DNA of the CDR3: TGCGCCAGCAGCCAAGACAGGAGCTCTGGAAACACCATATATTTT.

The CDR3 region is CASSYLAGGDGELFF. CDR3 coding DNA: TGTGCCAGCAGTTACTTAGCGGGGGGGGACGGGGAGCTGTTTTTT. V usage is TRBV6-6 and J usage is TRBJ2-2, with 11 nucleotides matching TRBD2. CDR1 is MNHNY, CDR2 SVGAGI, per germline (reference sequence). This CDR3 is 15 amino acids long. Trimming removed 1 base from V and 7 bases from J; junction bases left unmatched: 2.

The chain is built from TRBV6-2 or TRBV6-3 and TRBJ1-1; D gene unclear. Trimming shortened V by 6 bases and J by 4 bases, and 15 bases separated the two germline ends. The length of the CDR3 is 14 residues. CDR1 is MNHEY and CDR2 is SVGEGT in the germline V gene. CDR3 loop: CASSDSYLVTEAFF. As DNA, the CDR3 is TGTGCCAGCAGCGACTCGTATTTGGTCACTGAAGCTTTCTTT.

V gene TRBV11-3 combines with J gene TRBJ2-3; no firm D call. CDR3 length: 15 residues. Between the trimmed V and J ends, which lost 5 bases and 4 bases, there was a span of 16 bases. Per germline, CDR1 SGHNT and CDR2 YENEEA. CDR3 amino acids: CASSQRTDSSDTQYF. Written as DNA, the CDR3 is TGTGCCAGCAGCCAACGTACAGACTCCTCAGATACGCAGTATTTT.

V is TRBV2 and J is TRBJ1-3, with TRBD1 matching over 7 bases. The CDR3 sequence is 15 residues long. Germline assignment: CDR1 SNHLY and CDR2 FYNNEI. V lost 5 bases and J lost 3; bases outside the gene matches: 7. The DNA for the CDR3 is TGTGCCAGCAGTTCCAGGGGGGGGAATGGAAACACCATATATTTT. Its translation is CASSSRGGNGNTIYF.

The rearrangement links TRBV19 to TRBJ1-6; TRBD1 matches at 7 bases. The CDR3 is 14 residues long. CDR1 is LNHDA and CDR2 is SQIVND in the germline V gene (reference sequence). V shed 4 bases and J 7 bases; nucleotides not matched to a gene: 4. CDR3 in DNA: TGTGCCAGTAGTACGACAGGGCTAAATTCACCCCTCCACTTT. It translates to CASSTTGLNSPLHF.

There are a few counts of this clone. This chain links TRBV21-1 with TRBJ2-7. TRBV21-1 is classified as a pseudogene. The CDR3 totals 15 residues. The CDR3 coding sequence is TGTGCCAGCAGCCCCGGGACCACGAGCTCCTACGAGCAGTACTTC. This gives the protein CASSPGTTSSYEQYF.

This sequence joins TRBV10-1 and TRBJ2-7; 11 bases match TRBD1. The germline gives CDR1 WNHNN, CDR2 SYGVQD (reference sequence). This CDR3 has 14 amino acids. V was pared by 8 bases and J by 3 bases, with 6 bases of the junction left unmatched. The CDR3: CASAPGTGGYEQYF. In DNA, the CDR3 is TGCGCCAGCGCTCCCGGGACAGGGGGCTACGAGCAGTACTTC.

This rearrangement joins TRBV7-2 to TRBJ2-3; D perhaps matches TRBD1 (6 bases). CDR3 size: 16 residues. CDR1 SGHTA and CDR2 FQGNSA come from the germline V gene. With 2 bases removed from V and 4 bases from J, the gap between germline ends came to 16 bases. The CDR3, as DNA: TGTGCCAGCAGCTTATCCCCCGGGACAAATCCAGATACGCAGTATTTT. Its protein is CASSLSPGTNPDTQYF.

The J gene is TRBJ1-5, the V gene TRBV28; weak D call: TRBD1 (6 bases). The germline V gene encodes CDR1 MDHEN and CDR2 SYDVKM. This CDR3 is built from 16 residues. Trimming left V 5 bases short and J 5 bases short, with 19 bases between. The CDR3 here is CASSPWGRQEYQPQHF. CDR3 in DNA: TGTGCCAGCAGTCCCTGGGGGAGACAGGAGTATCAGCCCCAGCATTTT.

The chain recombines TRBV2 with TRBJ2-3; 14 bases fit TRBD2. The germline gives CDR1 SNHLY, CDR2 FYNNEI. The CDR3 is made up of 17 amino acids. V dropped 6 bases and J dropped 4; count of bases not matched to a gene: 9. The CDR3 loop reads CASRQRLAGGQSDTQYF. In DNA form, the CDR3 reads TGTGCCAGCAGACAAAGACTAGCGGGGGGGCAGTCAGATACGCAGTATTTT.

V gene TRBV29-1 combines with J gene TRBJ1-2; no reliable D call. Germline CDR1 reads SQVTM; CDR2 reads ANQGSEA. This CDR3 is 13 amino acids long. Trimming took off 3 bases at V and 2 bases at J, with 10 bases between the two ends. The chain's CDR3 is CSVDGRLNYGYTF. In nucleotides, the CDR3 is TGCAGCGTTGATGGGCGCCTAAACTATGGCTACACCTTC.

This clone showed up just once. The V gene is TRBV5-1, the J gene TRBJ2-2, with D perhaps being TRBD1 or TRBD2 (5 bases each). With 1 base removed from V and 1 base from J, the gap between germline ends came to 17 bases. The CDR3 contains 18 residues. Germline CDR1 and CDR2: SGHRS and YFSETQ. In DNA form, the CDR3 reads TGCGCCAGCAGCTTGTTTTCGCTACGGGGCGAGAACACCGGGGAGCTGTTTTTT. Encoded protein: CASSLFSLRGENTGELFF.

The chain carries TRBV19 and TRBJ1-1; D gene ambiguous. Germline CDR1 LNHDA, CDR2 SQIVND (reference sequence). The length of the CDR3 is 13 residues. V lost 3 bases and J lost 5, with 10 bases in between. The CDR3 DNA sequence: TGTGCCAGTAGTATCCTCTTAGGGACTGAAGCTTTCTTT. This sequence encodes CASSILLGTEAFF.

The chain carries TRBV24-1 and TRBJ2-3; possibly TRBD1 for D (5 bases). This CDR3 has 13 residues. Looked up from germline, CDR1 is KGHDR and CDR2 is SFDVKD. V dropped 9 bases and J dropped 3 bases, with 12 bases sitting between them. CDR3 residues: CATSGHPTDTQYF. In DNA, the CDR3 is TGTGCCACCTCAGGGCATCCTACAGATACGCAGTATTTT.

The CDR3 DNA reads as TGTGCCAGCAGCTTATGGTCCCAGGAGGCGACCGGGGAGCTGTTTTTT. Translated: CASSLWSQEATGELFF. V is TRBV7-6 and J is TRBJ2-2, with D tentatively TRBD2 (5 bases). V lost 2 bases, J lost 5 bases, and 15 bases lay in between. Germline assignment: CDR1 SGHVS and CDR2 FNYEAQ. The CDR3 has 16 amino acids. Full variable domain (missing parts from reference TRBV7-6 and TRBJ2-2): GAGVSQSPRYKVTKRGQDVALRCDPISGHVSLYWYRQALGQGPEFLTYFNYEAQQDKSGLPNDRFSAERPEGSISTLTIQRTEQRDSAMYRCASSLWSQEATGELFFGEGSRLTVL.

The rearrangement uses TRBV11-1 and TRBJ1-2; D is undetermined. With 5 bases removed from V and 3 bases from J, the gap between germline ends came to 13 bases. The CDR3 is made up of 14 amino acids. Germline CDR1 is SGHAT and CDR2 is FQDESV (reference sequence). Here the CDR3 DNA reads TGTGCCAGCAGCCCAACCGAGGAGCACTATGGCTACACCTTC. Encoded protein: CASSPTEEHYGYTF. Complete variable domain (other parts from reference TRBV11-1 and TRBJ1-2): EAEVAQSPRYKITEKSQAVAFWCDPISGHATLYWYRQILGQGPELLVQFQDESVVDDSQLPKDRFSAERLKGVDSTLKIQPAELGDSAMYLCASSPTEEHYGYTFGSGTRLTVV.

CDR3: CASNSFYEQYF. DNA for the CDR3: TGTGCCAGCAACTCTTTCTACGAGCAGTACTTC. V is TRBV14 and J is TRBJ2-7, with D uncertain. From germline, CDR1 is SGHDN and CDR2 FVKESK. Trimming took 7 bases from V and 3 from J, leaving 7 bases between them. This CDR3 has 11 amino acids. The full variable domain, in which reference TRBV14 and TRBJ2-7 provide the parts outside the CDR3, is EAGVTQFPSHSVIEKGQTVTLRCDPISGHDNLYWYRRVMGKEIKFLLHFVKESKQDESGMPNNRFLAERTGGTYSTLKVQPAELEDSGVYFCASNSFYEQYFGPGTRLTVT.